Sequencing of this TCR beta chain was carried out in a study of cytomegalovirus exposure and HLA in healthy donors. A multiplex PCR was run with 60 Vbeta primers and 13 Jbeta primers. Assay used: immunoSEQ multiplex PCR; TCRdb lists only in-frame clones, some missing. The profile shows around 200,000 clones, around 85% of them singletons. CDR1 and CDR2 (germline): MNHEY, SMNVEV (reference sequence). CDR3 length: 13 amino acids. Trimming at V came to 8 bases and at J to 5 bases, leaving 9 bases not matched to a gene. This rearrangement joins TRBV27 to TRBJ2-7; 7 bases map to TRBD2. This clonotype was obtained from a woman between 45 and 65 years old in good health and CMV-seronegative. The sequenced sample was PBMCs. In DNA form, the CDR3 reads TGTGCCAGCTCCCTACTAGCGATGAACGAGCAGTACTTC. Amino acid sequence: CASSLLAMNEQYF.